There are a few counts of the clone carrying this T cell receptor beta chain. Its antigen is undetermined. CDR1 is GTSNPN and CDR2 is SVGIG in the germline V gene (reference sequence). V lost 6 bases and J 8 bases, leaving 19 bases between the germline ends. This CDR3 region has 13 residues. These data are taken from a study of cytomegalovirus exposure and HLA in healthy donors. The PCR used 60 Vbeta and 13 Jbeta primers. Some clones are missing from TCRdb's copy, which holds only in-frame ones; the method was immunoSEQ multiplex PCR. The data show approximately 100,000 clones, 9.4% seen once. Each of the donors was a healthy bone marrow donor. Study conclusions and caveats: What a later analysis reportedly showed was that an Asian-associated ancestry cluster had fewer N-insertions than the roughly 700-donor mean. More clonal expansion characterized HLA-associated TCR beta chains than equally common others in a later analysis. Later on, analysis showed that most CMV-associated TCR beta chains appeared to be HLA-restricted.

This TCR was recovered from a man in his fifties or sixties in good health and CMV-seropositive. The chain carries TRBV30 and TRBJ1-2, with D perhaps TRBD1 (5 bases). Sequencing was carried out using PBMCs. CDR3 DNA sequence: TGTGCCTGCCTGCCCCCGGGGGTTTGGGGCTACACCTTC. Translated, it gives CACLPPGVWGYTF.